The rows below give T cell receptor beta chains drawn from one sample of a study of metastatic and nonmetastatic thyroid tumors. TCRdb ran MiXCR on the PCR reads. Seen here are roughly 65,000 clones, 14% observed once, and the top ten hold approximately 7%. Material for sequencing was blood. Receptors originate from a male donor with papillary thyroid cancer or a benign thyroid nodule (not recorded which). Some clones in this sample may be carry-over from other donors' samples. Both conserved end residues are part of each CDR3. The order of the fields is J gene, V gene, D gene, clone size, CDR3 DNA, CDR3 protein. D genes are given only for firm matches. The size entry is marked missing in some rows and otherwise reads once, few, many or a size class.

J: TRBJ2-3
V: TRBV11-3
D: NA
size: few
DNA: TGTGCCAGCAGCTCATATAGAGATAGCACAGATACGCAGTATTTT
CDR3: CASSSYRDSTDTQYF

J: TRBJ2-5
V: TRBV12-3/TRBV12-4
D: TRBD1
size: many
DNA: TGTGCCAGCAGGGACAGGGACACCGGCGGGGAGACCCAGTACTTC
CDR3: CASRDRDTGGETQYF

J: TRBJ2-1
V: TRBV10-1
D: TRBD1
size: many
DNA: TGCGCCAGCAGTGAAACCGGGACAGGGGACTACAATGAGCAGTTCTTC
CDR3: CASSETGTGDYNEQFF

J: TRBJ1-5
V: TRBV19
D: TRBD1
size: many
DNA: TGTGCCAGTAGCTCCGCCGGGACAGGCGCGACACTGCCCCAGCATTTT
CDR3: CASSSAGTGATLPQHF

J: TRBJ1-2
V: TRBV4-1
D: NA
size: many
DNA: TGCGCCAGCAGCCAACCGGACGGGCGCTATGGCTACACCTTC
CDR3: CASSQPDGRYGYTF

J: TRBJ1-1
V: TRBV19
D: TRBD1
size: many
DNA: TGTGCCAGTAGTCCCCGCAGGGGGTCGAACACTGAAGCTTTCTTT
CDR3: CASSPRRGSNTEAFF

J: TRBJ1-5
V: TRBV6-2/TRBV6-3
D: NA
size: many
DNA: TGTGCCAGCAGTTATCTTATAGGGGGTCAGCCCCAGCATTTT
CDR3: CASSYLIGGQPQHF

J: TRBJ2-1
V: TRBV11-2
D: TRBD2
size: NA
DNA: TGTGCCAGCAGTGACTTGGCTAGCGGGAGGAATGAGCAGTTCTTC
CDR3: CASSDLASGRNEQFF

J: TRBJ1-5
V: TRBV7-2
D: NA
size: many
DNA: TGTGCCCCTCAAGGGGACGAGCAAGAGCCCCAGCATTTT
CDR3: CAPQGDEQEPQHF

J: TRBJ2-7
V: TRBV18
D: TRBD1
size: many
DNA: TGTGCCAGCTCAACGGACAGGTACGAGCAGTACTTC
CDR3: CASSTDRYEQYF

J: TRBJ1-3
V: TRBV5-1
D: NA
size: many
DNA: TGCGCCAGCAGCTTGGACGCTGGCAGAGCCGGAAACACCATATATTTT
CDR3: CASSLDAGRAGNTIYF

J: TRBJ2-1
V: TRBV29-1
D: NA
size: many
DNA: TGCAGCGTTGACCGGGACTTCTACGCCAATGAGCAGTTCTTC
CDR3: CSVDRDFYANEQFF

J: TRBJ1-1
V: TRBV12-3/TRBV12-4
D: NA
size: many
DNA: TGTGCCAGCAGTTTTTTTAGCAGGGGAAGAACTGAAGCTTTCTTT
CDR3: CASSFFSRGRTEAFF

J: TRBJ1-1
V: TRBV9
D: NA
size: NA
DNA: TGTGCCAGCAGCGTAGCCCTGACATGGGGCGGGGTGAACACTGAAGCTTTCTTT
CDR3: CASSVALTWGGVNTEAFF

J: TRBJ1-1
V: TRBV7-2
D: NA
size: many
DNA: TGTGCCAGCAGCTTACGGCAGGGTGGGACTGAAGCTTTCTTT
CDR3: CASSLRQGGTEAFF

J: TRBJ2-3
V: TRBV12-3/TRBV12-4
D: NA
size: many
DNA: TGTGCCAGCAGTTTGGTTGATACGCAGTATTTT
CDR3: CASSLVDTQYF

J: TRBJ2-5
V: TRBV27
D: TRBD2
size: many
DNA: TGTGCCAGCAGTTTTCTAGCGGGACGTGAGACCCAGTACTTC
CDR3: CASSFLAGRETQYF

J: TRBJ2-6
V: TRBV2
D: NA
size: many
DNA: TGTGCCAGCAGTGAAGACTCTGGGGCCAACGTCCTGACTTTC
CDR3: CASSEDSGANVLTF

J: TRBJ1-1
V: TRBV19
D: NA
size: many
DNA: TGTGCCAGTACCGCAGGGAAAACTGAAGCTTTCTTT
CDR3: CASTAGKTEAFF

J: TRBJ2-1
V: TRBV7-6
D: TRBD2
size: many
DNA: TGTGCCAGCAGCTCACTAGCGGGAGGGCCCAATGAGCAGTTCTTC
CDR3: CASSSLAGGPNEQFF

J: TRBJ2-5
V: TRBV6-2/TRBV6-3
D: NA
size: many
DNA: TGTGCCAGCAGTTACTCGTCCCTTACCCAAGAGACCCAGTACTTC
CDR3: CASSYSSLTQETQYF

J: TRBJ1-3
V: TRBV6-5
D: NA
size: many
DNA: TGTGCCAGCAGTTACTCAGCGGGCTCTGGAAACACCATATATTTT
CDR3: CASSYSAGSGNTIYF

J: TRBJ1-2
V: TRBV6-5
D: NA
size: NA
DNA: TGTGCCAACAGTTCTCGGACACTAGGAGCCTACACCTTC
CDR3: CANSSRTLGAYTF

J: TRBJ1-1
V: TRBV7-2
D: NA
size: many
DNA: TGTGCCAGCAGCCTGGACGTATCCTACGATGGGGCTTTCTTT
CDR3: CASSLDVSYDGAFF

J: TRBJ2-5
V: TRBV5-4
D: NA
size: once
DNA: TGTGCCAGCAGCTTGGCCACAGTGGGCGCGCGGGAGACCCAGTACTTC
CDR3: CASSLATVGARETQYF

J: TRBJ2-3
V: TRBV5-1
D: TRBD1
size: NA
DNA: TGTGCCAGCAGCTACGGACAGGGGCGCTGTCCAGATACGCGGTATTTT
CDR3: CASSYGQGRCPDTRYF

J: TRBJ2-3
V: TRBV25-1
D: NA
size: many
DNA: TGTGCCAGCAGTGATTGGGCGTCTTCGGGAACAGATACGCAGTATTTT
CDR3: CASSDWASSGTDTQYF

J: TRBJ2-1
V: TRBV7-3
D: NA
size: many
DNA: TGTGCCAGCAGTTTTAAGGGGGGGACAGGATACAATGAGCAGTTCTTC
CDR3: CASSFKGGTGYNEQFF

J: TRBJ1-1
V: TRBV27
D: NA
size: many
DNA: TGTGCCAGCAGCCGTAGACAGTTGAACACTGAAGCTTTCTTT
CDR3: CASSRRQLNTEAFF

J: TRBJ2-3
V: TRBV2
D: TRBD2
size: many
DNA: TGTGCCAGCACCGTACCGGGACTAGCGTCAGATACGCAGTATTTT
CDR3: CASTVPGLASDTQYF

J: TRBJ1-4
V: TRBV5-1
D: TRBD1
size: many
DNA: TGCGCCAGCAGCTTCCAGGGGGCAACTAATGAAAAACTGTTTTTT
CDR3: CASSFQGATNEKLFF

J: TRBJ1-2
V: TRBV18
D: NA
size: many
DNA: TGTGCCAGCTCACCGTACGGGGGTGTGGGCTATGGCTACACCTTC
CDR3: CASSPYGGVGYGYTF

J: TRBJ1-6
V: TRBV12-3/TRBV12-4
D: NA
size: many
DNA: TGTGCATCATCTGACTACCGGGAATCACCCCTCCACTTT
CDR3: CASSDYRESPLHF

J: TRBJ2-1
V: TRBV6-4
D: TRBD1
size: many
DNA: TGTGCCAGCAGTGACTCGGGCGACAGGGGGAATGAGCAGTTCTTC
CDR3: CASSDSGDRGNEQFF